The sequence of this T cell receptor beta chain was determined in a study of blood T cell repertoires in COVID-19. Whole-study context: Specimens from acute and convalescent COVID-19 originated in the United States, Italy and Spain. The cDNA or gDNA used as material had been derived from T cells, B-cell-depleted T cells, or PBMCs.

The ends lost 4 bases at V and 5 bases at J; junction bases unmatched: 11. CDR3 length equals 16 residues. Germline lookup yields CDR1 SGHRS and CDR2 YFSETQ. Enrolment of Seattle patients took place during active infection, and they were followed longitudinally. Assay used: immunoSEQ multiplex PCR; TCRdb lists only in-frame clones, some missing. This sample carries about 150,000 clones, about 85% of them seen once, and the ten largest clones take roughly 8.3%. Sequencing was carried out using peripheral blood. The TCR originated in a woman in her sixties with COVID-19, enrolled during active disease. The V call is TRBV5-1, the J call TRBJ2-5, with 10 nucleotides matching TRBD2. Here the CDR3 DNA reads TGCGCCAGCAGCGTGGACGTAGCGGGAGGAGGGGAGACCCAGTACTTC. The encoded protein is CASSVDVAGGGETQYF.